These 3 T cell receptor beta chains were all obtained from the same sample, sequenced in a study of CD8+CD57+ T cells in acquired aplastic anemia (dated by TCRdb to about 2018). TCRdb records Illumina HiSeq 2000 as the sequencer. Genomic DNA served as template for TCR beta VDJ combination and CDR3 sequence profiling. Clones were called with MiXCR by TCRdb after fastp trimmed the public reads at Q25, and only in-frame beta chains were retained. Rows matching on CDR3 protein sequence are summarized as one entry with the most common DNA and genes. This sample lists 100,000 to 150,000 distinct CDR3 sequences; about 43% were detected once. The ten most abundant clones make up 2% to 3% of the sample. Patients chosen for sequencing had shown expansion of CD8+CD57+ cells by flow cytometry. Sequences were obtained from sorted CD4+, CD8+, or CD8+CD57+ T cells (not recorded which) from PBMCs. These receptor sequences come from a human donor with aplastic anemia.

Here the CDR3 reads CARGQGDARSYNSPLHF. The CDR3 DNA follows: TGTGCTAGAGGTCAAGGGGACGCCAGATCTTATAATTCACCCCTCCACTTT. The chain couples TRBV2 to TRBJ1-6; a weak D match, TRBD1 (5 bases). The CDR3 is 17 amino acids. Germline assignment: CDR1 SNHLY and CDR2 FYNNEI. The full variable domain, completed using reference TRBV2 and TRBJ1-6, is EPEVTQTPSHQVTQMGQEVILRCVPISNHLYFYWYRQILGQKVEFLVSFYNNEISEKSEIFDDQFSVERPDGSNFTLKIRSTKLEDSAMYFCARGQGDARSYNSPLHFGNGTRLTVT.

The chain has TRBV7-9 and TRBJ1-2; TRBD1 agrees at 7 bases. CDR1 and CDR2 from the germline V gene are SEHNR and FQNEAQ (reference sequence). Trimming at V came to 9 bases and at J to 6 bases, leaving 7 bases not matched to a gene. The CDR3 totals 12 residues. The CDR3 DNA reads as TGTGCCAGGGCCGGGACAGAAAATGGCTACACCTTC. Translating gives CARAGTENGYTF.

V is TRBV20-1 and J is TRBJ2-7, with D tentatively TRBD1 (5 bases). Trimming removed 3 bases at V and 5 bases at J, with 14 bases between. The CDR3 loop spans 13 amino acids. Germline assignment: CDR1 DFQATT and CDR2 SNEGSKA (reference sequence). The CDR3 loop is CSARATGWDEQYF. CDR3 nucleotide sequence: TGCAGTGCTAGGGCCACAGGTTGGGACGAGCAGTACTTC.